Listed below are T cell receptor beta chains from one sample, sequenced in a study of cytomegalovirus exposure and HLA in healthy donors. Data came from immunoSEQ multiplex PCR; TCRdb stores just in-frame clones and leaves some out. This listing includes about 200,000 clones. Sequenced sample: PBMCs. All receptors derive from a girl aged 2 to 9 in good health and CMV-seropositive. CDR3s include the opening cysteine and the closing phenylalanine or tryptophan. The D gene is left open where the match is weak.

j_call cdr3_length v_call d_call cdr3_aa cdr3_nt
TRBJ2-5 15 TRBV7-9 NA CASSLKNGGGETQYF TGTGCCAGCAGCTTAAAGAACGGAGGAGGGGAGACCCAGTACTTC
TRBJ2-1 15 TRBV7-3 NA CASSLRSGEVNEQFF TGTGCCAGCAGCTTAAGGTCGGGAGAGGTCAATGAGCAGTTCTTC
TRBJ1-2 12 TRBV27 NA CASSDQGLGYTF TGTGCCAGCAGTGATCAGGGTCTTGGCTACACCTTC
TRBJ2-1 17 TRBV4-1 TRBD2 CASSQDNTGLATNEQFF TGCGCCAGCAGCCAAGATAACACGGGACTAGCTACCAATGAGCAGTTCTTC
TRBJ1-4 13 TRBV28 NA CASRPRGNEKLFF TGTGCCAGCAGGCCTAGGGGTAATGAAAAACTGTTTTTT
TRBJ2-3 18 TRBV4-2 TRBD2 CASSPTPSGSGVTDTQYF TGTGCCAGCAGCCCTACCCCTAGCGGGAGTGGAGTCACAGATACGCAGTATTTT
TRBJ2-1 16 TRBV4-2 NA CASSQTGTGPYNEQFF TGTGCCAGCAGCCAAACCGGGACTGGGCCCTACAATGAGCAGTTCTTC
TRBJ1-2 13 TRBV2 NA CASRATGLDGYTF TGTGCCAGCAGAGCGACAGGCTTAGATGGCTACACCTTC
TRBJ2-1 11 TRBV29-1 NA CSVEYYNEQFF TGCAGCGTTGAGTACTACAATGAGCAGTTCTTC
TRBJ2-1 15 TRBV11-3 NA CASSLEFEGRGEQFF TGTGCCAGCAGCTTAGAGTTTGAGGGGCGGGGTGAGCAGTTCTTC
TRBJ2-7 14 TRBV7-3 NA CASKEGADTYEQYF TGTGCCAGCAAGGAGGGAGCGGACACCTACGAGCAGTACTTC
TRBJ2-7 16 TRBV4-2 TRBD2 CASSQDGAGVPYEQYF TGTGCCAGCAGCCAAGATGGAGCGGGAGTGCCCTACGAGCAGTACTTC
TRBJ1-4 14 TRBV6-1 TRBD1 CASSPGQGTEKLFF TGTGCCAGCAGCCCGGGACAGGGTACGGAAAAACTGTTTTTT
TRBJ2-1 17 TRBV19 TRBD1 CASSPRQGRRSGNEQFF TGTGCCAGTAGTCCACGACAGGGGAGAAGGTCGGGCAATGAGCAGTTCTTC
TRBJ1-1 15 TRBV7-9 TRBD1 CASSNARTGNTEAFF TGTGCCAGCAGCAACGCCCGGACAGGGAACACTGAAGCTTTCTTT
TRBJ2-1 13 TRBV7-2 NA CASSLPLGDEQFF TGTGCCAGCAGCTTACCCCTCGGGGATGAGCAGTTCTTC
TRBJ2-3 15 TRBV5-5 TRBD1 CASSSRTGSTDTQYF TGTGCCAGCAGCTCCAGGACAGGGAGCACAGATACGCAGTATTTT
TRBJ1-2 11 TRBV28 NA CASSFTGGYTF TGTGCCAGCAGTTTTACCGGGGGCTACACCTTC
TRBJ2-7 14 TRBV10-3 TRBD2 CAISGTSGVYEQYF TGTGCCATCAGTGGAACTAGCGGGGTCTACGAGCAGTACTTC
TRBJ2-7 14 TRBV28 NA CASKGPLPPYEQYF TGTGCCAGCAAAGGTCCACTACCTCCCTACGAGCAGTACTTC
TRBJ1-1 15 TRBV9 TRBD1 CASSVGDSTNTEAFF TGTGCCAGCAGCGTAGGGGACAGCACGAACACTGAAGCTTTCTTT